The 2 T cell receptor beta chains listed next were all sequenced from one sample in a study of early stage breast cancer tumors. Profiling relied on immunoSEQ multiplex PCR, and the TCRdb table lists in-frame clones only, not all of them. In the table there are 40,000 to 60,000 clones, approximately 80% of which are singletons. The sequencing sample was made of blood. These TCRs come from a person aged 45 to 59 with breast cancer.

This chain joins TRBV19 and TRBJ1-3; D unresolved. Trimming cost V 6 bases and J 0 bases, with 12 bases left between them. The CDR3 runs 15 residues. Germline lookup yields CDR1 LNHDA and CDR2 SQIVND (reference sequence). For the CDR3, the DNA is TGTGCCAGTAGCTTGGACTTATACTCTGGAAACACCATATATTTT. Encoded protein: CASSLDLYSGNTIYF.

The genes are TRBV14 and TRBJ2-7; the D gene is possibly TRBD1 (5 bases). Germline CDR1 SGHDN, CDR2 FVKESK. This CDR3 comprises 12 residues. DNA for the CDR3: TGTGCGGGGCCTACGCCCATTTACGAGCAGTACTTC. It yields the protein CAGPTPIYEQYF.